What follows is one T cell receptor beta chain and its context. These data belong to a study of blood T cell repertoires in COVID-19. At the level of the study: From the United States, Italy and Spain came samples of acute and convalescent COVID-19. In each case, the material was cDNA or gDNA derived from T cells, B-cell-depleted T cells, or PBMCs.

Per the authors' pipeline: Estimation of nucleated cell counts relied on the amplification of reference gene primers. Clones were read by immunoSEQ multiplex PCR, and TCRdb kept only the in-frame ones, dropping some. Clonal size and the V and J genes are those of that table, whereas D and trimming came from the DNA. The table lists about 250,000 clones, roughly 84% of them singletons, with roughly 30% in the top ten. The source material was peripheral blood. The source is a man aged 35-49 years with acute or convalescent COVID-19.

CDR3 loop: CASSQEKPYGYTF. The CDR3 DNA reads as TGTGCCAGCAGCCAAGAGAAGCCTTATGGCTACACCTTC. The chain joins TRBV3-1 (or the pseudogene TRBV3-2) to TRBJ1-2; no clear D gene. The CDR3 covers 13 residues. The V gene lost 0 bases and the J gene lost 5 bases, with 7 bases spanning the gap. CDR1 and CDR2 from the germline V gene are LGHDT and YNNKEL (reference sequence).